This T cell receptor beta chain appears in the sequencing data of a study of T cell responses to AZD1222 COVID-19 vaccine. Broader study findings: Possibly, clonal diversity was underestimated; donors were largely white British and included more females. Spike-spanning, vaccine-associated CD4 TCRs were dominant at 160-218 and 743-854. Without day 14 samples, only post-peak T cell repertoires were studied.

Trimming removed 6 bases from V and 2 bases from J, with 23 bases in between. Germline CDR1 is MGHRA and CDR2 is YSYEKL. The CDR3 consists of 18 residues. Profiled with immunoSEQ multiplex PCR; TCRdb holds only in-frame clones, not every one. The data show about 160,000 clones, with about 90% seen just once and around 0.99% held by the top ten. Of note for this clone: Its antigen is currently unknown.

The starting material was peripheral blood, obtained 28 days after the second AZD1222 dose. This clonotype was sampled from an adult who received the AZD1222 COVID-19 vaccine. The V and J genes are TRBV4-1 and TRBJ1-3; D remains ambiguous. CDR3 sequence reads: CASRSGPLGAVAGNTIYF. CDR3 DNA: TGCGCCAGCAGGAGCGGACCCTTGGGTGCAGTGGCTGGAAACACCATATATTTT.